This T cell receptor (beta chain) was identified in a study of T cell responses to AZD1222 COVID-19 vaccine. Overall study findings and caveats: Unmutated variant regions reportedly attract nearly half of all spike-specific TCRs.

This clone was recorded a few times. Its matching antigen is unknown. Per the germline V gene, CDR1 is KGHSH and CDR2 is LQKENI. Unmatched junction bases numbered 6, after V lost 6 bases and J lost 1 base. The length of the CDR3 is 15 residues. Profiling relied on immunoSEQ multiplex PCR, and the TCRdb table lists in-frame clones only, not all of them. The table has 93,000 or so clones, roughly 91% seen once; the top ten hold around 4.8%. The chain couples TRBV18 to TRBJ1-2; 9 positions match TRBD1. The receptor comes from an adult in good health. The sequenced sample was peripheral blood, obtained on day 0 of AZD1222 vaccination. The CDR3 is CASSPETGGNYGYTF. CDR3 nucleotide sequence: TGTGCCAGCTCCCCAGAGACAGGGGGTAACTATGGCTACACCTTC.